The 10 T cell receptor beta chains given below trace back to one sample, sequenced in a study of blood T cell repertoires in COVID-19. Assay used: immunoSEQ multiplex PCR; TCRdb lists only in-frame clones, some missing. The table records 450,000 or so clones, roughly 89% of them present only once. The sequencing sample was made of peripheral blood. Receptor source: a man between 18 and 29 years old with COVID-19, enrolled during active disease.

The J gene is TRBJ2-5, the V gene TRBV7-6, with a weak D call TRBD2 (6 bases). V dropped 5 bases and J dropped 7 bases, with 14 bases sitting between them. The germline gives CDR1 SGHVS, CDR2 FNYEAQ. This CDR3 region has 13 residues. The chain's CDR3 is CASSGGAAGTQYF. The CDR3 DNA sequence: TGTGCCAGCAGCGGCGGGGCAGCAGGGACCCAGTACTTC.

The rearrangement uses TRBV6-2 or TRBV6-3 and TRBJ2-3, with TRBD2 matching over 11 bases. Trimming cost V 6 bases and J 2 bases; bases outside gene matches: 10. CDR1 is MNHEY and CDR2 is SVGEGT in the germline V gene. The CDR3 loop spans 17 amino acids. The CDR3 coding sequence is TGTGCCAGCAGCTTCGGGACTAGCGGCTCTTACACAGATACGCAGTATTTT. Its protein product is CASSFGTSGSYTDTQYF.

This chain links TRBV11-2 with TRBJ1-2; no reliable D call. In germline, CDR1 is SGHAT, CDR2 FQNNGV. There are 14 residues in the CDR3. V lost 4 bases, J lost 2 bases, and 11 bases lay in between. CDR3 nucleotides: TGTGCCAGCAGCTCCCCAGGTTCCAACTATGGCTACACCTTC. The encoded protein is CASSSPGSNYGYTF.

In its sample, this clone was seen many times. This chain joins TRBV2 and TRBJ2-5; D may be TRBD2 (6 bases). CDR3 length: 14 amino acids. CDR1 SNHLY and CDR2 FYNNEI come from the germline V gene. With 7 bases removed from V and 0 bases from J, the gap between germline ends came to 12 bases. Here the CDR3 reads CASISGEYQETQYF. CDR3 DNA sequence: TGTGCCAGCATATCGGGAGAGTACCAAGAGACCCAGTACTTC.

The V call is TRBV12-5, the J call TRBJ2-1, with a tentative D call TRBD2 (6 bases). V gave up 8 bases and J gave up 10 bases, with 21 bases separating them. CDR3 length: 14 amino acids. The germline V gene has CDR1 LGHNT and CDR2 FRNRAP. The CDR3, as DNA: TGTGCTAGTCGCGAAGAGAATAGCGGCGCCGAGCAGTTCTTC. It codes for CASREENSGAEQFF.

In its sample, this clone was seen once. CDR3 DNA: TGTGCCAATGGGACAGCCGGCGAGCAGTTCTTC. This encodes CANGTAGEQFF. The chain carries TRBV24-1 and TRBJ2-1, with 7 bases identical to TRBD1. Trimming took 11 bases from V and 10 from J; bases not matched to a gene: 7. There are 11 residues in the CDR3. Per the germline V gene, CDR1 is KGHDR and CDR2 is SFDVKD.

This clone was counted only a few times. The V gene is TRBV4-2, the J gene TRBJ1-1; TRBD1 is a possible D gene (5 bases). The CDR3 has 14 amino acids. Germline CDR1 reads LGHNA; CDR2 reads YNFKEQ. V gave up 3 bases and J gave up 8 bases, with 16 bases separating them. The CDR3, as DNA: TGTGCCAGCAGCCAGGCAGGGAACCCCCGGGAAGCTTTCTTT. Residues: CASSQAGNPREAFF.

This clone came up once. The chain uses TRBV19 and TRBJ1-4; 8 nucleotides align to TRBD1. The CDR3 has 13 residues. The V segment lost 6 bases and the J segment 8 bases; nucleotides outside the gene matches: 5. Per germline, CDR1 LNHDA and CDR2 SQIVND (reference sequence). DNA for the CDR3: TGTGCCAGTAGAAGACAGGGGAGGGAAAAACTGTTTTTT. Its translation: CASRRQGREKLFF.

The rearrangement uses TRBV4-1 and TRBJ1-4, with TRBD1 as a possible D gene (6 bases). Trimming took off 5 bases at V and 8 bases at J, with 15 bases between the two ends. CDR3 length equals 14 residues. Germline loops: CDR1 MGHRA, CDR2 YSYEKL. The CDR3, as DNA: TGCGCCAGCAGCTTAGACAGGCCGCAGGAAAAACTGTTTTTT. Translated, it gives CASSLDRPQEKLFF.

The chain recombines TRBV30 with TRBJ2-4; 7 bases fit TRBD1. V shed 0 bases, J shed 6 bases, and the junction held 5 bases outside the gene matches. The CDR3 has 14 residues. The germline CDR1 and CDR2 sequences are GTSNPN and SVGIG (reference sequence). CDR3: CAWSVATGPNIQYF. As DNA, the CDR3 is TGTGCCTGGAGTGTAGCGACAGGGCCAAACATTCAGTACTTC.